This T cell receptor (beta chain) was documented in a study of T cell responses to AZD1222 COVID-19 vaccine. Study conclusions and caveats: In a largely white British group with more females than males, clonal diversity was possibly underestimated. Among vaccine-associated CD4 TCRs, coverage spanned spike, with dominance at 160-218 and 743-854. Increases in Spike-specific TCR breadth and depth were seen after two AZD1222 doses. A reported finding is that nearly half of spike-specific TCRs target unmutated variant regions.

Measured with immunoSEQ multiplex PCR; TCRdb has only the in-frame clones, and not every one. This sample has about 97,000 clones, with roughly 80% found just once. This clone appeared a single time. Its antigen is still unknown. V was pared by 6 bases and J by 4 bases, with 14 bases between. The CDR3 contains 14 residues. Germline-derived CDR1 and CDR2 are MNHEY and SVGAGI. The V call is TRBV6-5, the J call TRBJ2-3; D gene uncertain. Sequenced here: peripheral blood, sampled on day 0 of AZD1222 vaccination. The source is an adult in good health. CDR3 in DNA: TGTGCCAGCAGGCGAGCTGATCAGGCAGATACGCAGTATTTT. As protein: CASRRADQADTQYF.